This T cell receptor (beta chain) comes out of a study of T cells in Graves' hyperthyroidism and ophthalmopathy (dated by TCRdb to the late 2010s). Some background on the complete study: Peripheral blood was collected at initial diagnosis, before any treatment. After sampling, hyperthyroidism patients received methimazole starting at 30 mg daily, and ophthalmopathy patients received high-dose intravenous methylprednisolone. The study also compared thyroid tissue and blood T-cell repertoires from 5 to 7 Graves' hyperthyroidism patients. To identify TCR V-J signatures that set the groups apart, the researchers used a discovery cohort of 100 patients, made up of under 45 with Graves' ophthalmopathy and some 60 with stable Graves' hyperthyroidism. The paper describes TCR Vbeta CDR3 sequencing of 120 to 150 peripheral blood samples, made up of about 40 ophthalmopathy patients, more than 70 hyperthyroidism patients and 17 progressor patients. Prospective prediction of ophthalmopathy was tested in an independent validation cohort of approximately 19 hyperthyroidism patients and 17 patients who later progressed to ophthalmopathy. The 85 to 100 discovery patients were randomly split 7:3 into training and test sets.

TCR beta CDR3 regions were amplified from RNA transcripts. A first-round RT-PCR of the TCR CDR3 used the HTBI primer set with the Qiagen OneStep RT-PCR kit. Libraries were constructed in a second round of multiplex PCR, after which size selection and purification were performed. Paired-end sequencing of the libraries was performed with 100 bp reads on an Illumina HiSeq2000. Per the source publication's procedure: SOAPnuke was used to process the raw data, throwing out any read that contained adapters or uncalled bases, had a mean Phred below 15, or lacked an exact constant-primer or identifier match. High-quality paired reads were merged with COPE v1.2.5, and unique nucleotide sequences were defined as clonotypes. MiTCR v1.1 was used to align clonotypes to the IMGT TRBV, TRBD and TRBJ reference segments. The analysis was restricted to V-J combinations with a frequency above 0.0001, which together covered 99.2% of the repertoires. A TCS score was defined as the ratio of F50 (clonal expansion) to E x V (chaos), with BLOSUM62-based TCRdist applied between CDR3 peptides within each V-J. Welch's t-statistics and random forest reduced some 510 V-J features to about 13, which were used in a naive Bayes classifier (R e1071). TCRdb cleaned the public reads at Q25 with fastp, built clones with MiXCR and kept in-frame beta chains. Rows are unified per CDR3 protein, each entry keeping the most common DNA and genes. V and J calls and clone size were set by TCRdb, not the authors. This sample is represented by about 640,000 distinct CDR3 sequences; around 20% of them were singletons. The top ten hold over 30% of the sample.

Points on this clonotype: Its antigen target is currently unknown. Qualities for individual bases were not recorded, and no much larger clone is one base off.

The investigation overall reported the following: No statistical method was used to fix the sample size in advance, and group allocation was not hidden from the investigators. Most expanded thyroid clonotypes (frequency above 0.001) were also found in blood, which suggests that blood repertoires may mirror thyroid immune responses. In cross-validation, a model built on a 13 V-J signature told ophthalmopathy apart from stable hyperthyroidism with 87.88% sensitivity and approximately 84% specificity, and in testing the same model reached 80%/75%. In validation, the model predicted progression to ophthalmopathy with around 71% sensitivity and approximately 74% specificity, a median of 6.5 months before onset.

The junction shows trimming of 5 bases on V and 4 bases on J, plus 17 bases between the germline ends. The CDR3 runs 16 residues from the cysteine to the phenylalanine. Only the CDR3 DNA stays, 48 bases, in frame from base 1. Ophthalmopathy patients had moderately to severely active disease, with a Clinical Activity Score of 3 or more, a NOSPECS grade of 4 or more, and a disease duration of less than 3 months. Patients with uncontrolled infections, other autoimmune diseases, pregnancy or lactation were excluded. Diagnoses were established on the basis of clinical symptoms, serum thyroxine and TRAb, thyroid ultrasound, and orbital computed tomography. Ficoll-Paque density gradient centrifugation was used to isolate PBMCs from around 9.1 ml of fresh peripheral blood. Trizol reagent was used to extract total RNA, and RNA quality was then checked on an Agilent 2100 Bioanalyzer.

Sequencing input: blood. The receptor chain draws on TRBV12-3 or TRBV12-4 and TRBJ2-2; matching of 7 bases hints at TRBD1 as the D gene. The clonotype was recovered from a man between 25 and 39 years old with Graves' ophthalmopathy. The nucleotides are TGTGCCAGCAGTCGAACAGGGGAGGTAGGCACCGGGGAGCTGTTTTTT. It encodes CASSRTGEVGTGELFF.